This paragraph reports one T cell receptor (beta chain). The input for each TCR library was 3500 ng of total RNA. TCRdb re-called the 5' RACE reads; every CDR3 protein appears as one record, without DNA. The record lists under 350,000 distinct CDR3 sequences, of which the ten most abundant hold roughly 5.3%. From germline, CDR1 is MNHEY and CDR2 SVGEGT. This CDR3 spans 15 amino acids. This sample is drawn from a study of monozygotic twins with inflammatory bowel disease. The receptor's source is a human donor with ulcerative colitis or Crohn's disease, or a healthy co-twin of an affected twin (not recorded which). Sequencing input: blood. The chain is built from TRBV6-2 or TRBV6-3 and TRBJ2-7; TCRdb's D call of TRBD1 is untestable without DNA. Here the CDR3 reads CASSHRGTGPYEQYF.